This T cell receptor beta chain was captured by sequencing in a study of T cells in Graves' hyperthyroidism and ophthalmopathy. Study findings and constraints: Among clonotypes expanded in thyroid above 0.001, most were also found in blood.

TCR beta CDR3 regions were amplified from RNA. The TCR CDR3 was amplified in a first-round RT-PCR using the HTBI primer set. TCRdb used MiXCR to reprocess the multiplex PCR reads, holding one entry per CDR3 protein. This table has 600,000 to 650,000 distinct CDR3 sequences, around 21% appearing once. This clonotype has more than one count but fewer than ten. The antigen is not known. CDR3 size: 14 residues. Trimming shortened V by 4 bases and J by 9 bases, and 16 bases separated the two germline ends. The germline CDR1 and CDR2 sequences are LNHDA and SQIVND (reference sequence). The sequenced sample consisted of blood. The chain recombines TRBV19 with TRBJ1-5; D unclear. The clonotype comes from a man between 25 and 39 years old with Graves' ophthalmopathy. CDR3 DNA sequence: TGTGCCAGTAGTAGGGAGATTGCCTTCGGGCCCCAGCATTTT. Protein sequence: CASSREIAFGPQHF. Full variable domain (remainder filled in from reference TRBV19 and TRBJ1-5): DGGITQSPKYLFRKEGQNVTLSCEQNLNHDAMYWYRQDPGQGLRLIYYSQIVNDFQKGDIAEGYSVSREKKESFPLTVTSAQKNPTAFYLCASSREIAFGPQHFGDGTRLSIL.